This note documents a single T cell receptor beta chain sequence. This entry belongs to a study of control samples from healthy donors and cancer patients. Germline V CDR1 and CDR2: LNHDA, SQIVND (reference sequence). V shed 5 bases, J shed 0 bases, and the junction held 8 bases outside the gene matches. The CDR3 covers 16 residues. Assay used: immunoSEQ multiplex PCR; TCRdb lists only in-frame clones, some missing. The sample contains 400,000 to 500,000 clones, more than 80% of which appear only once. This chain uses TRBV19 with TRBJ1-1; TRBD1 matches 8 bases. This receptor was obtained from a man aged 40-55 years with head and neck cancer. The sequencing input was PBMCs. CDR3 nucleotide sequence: TGTGCCAGTAGTTCCTACAGGGGGAGCATGAACACTGAAGCTTTCTTT. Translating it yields CASSSYRGSMNTEAFF. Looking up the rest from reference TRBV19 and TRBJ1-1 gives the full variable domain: DGGITQSPKYLFRKEGQNVTLSCEQNLNHDAMYWYRQDPGQGLRLIYYSQIVNDFQKGDIAEGYSVSREKKESFPLTVTSAQKNPTAFYLCASSSYRGSMNTEAFFGQGTRLTVV.